This TCR beta chain derives from a study of shared clonotypes between healthy human individuals. How the authors handled the data: Junction-only immunoSEQ sequences carried no quality scores, so filtering differed. TCRdb keeps only in-frame clones here, not all; method: immunoSEQ multiplex PCR. The V and J calls and clone size are taken from that table; D and trimming were inferred from the DNA. The sample shows under 2,500,000 clones, nearly 97% of them seen only once. Germline-derived CDR1 and CDR2 are MNHNS and SASEGT. Losses at the gene ends were 6 bases for V and 4 bases for J; bases not matched to a gene: 8. This CDR3 has 15 amino acids. Partitioning of CD4+ cells yielded a CD45RA+ naive subset and a CD45RA-negative memory subset.

This TCR was sampled from a man aged 18 to 35 in good health. The sequenced sample consisted of naive CD4+ T cells sorted from blood. This sample's subset: CD45RA+ positively selected. This rearrangement joins TRBV6-1 to TRBJ1-4; 7 bases match TRBD1. This chain's CDR3 is CASSLITGVNEKLFF. CDR3 DNA: TGTGCCAGCAGCCTGATTACAGGGGTTAATGAAAAACTGTTTTTT.